This TCR beta chain was sequenced during a study of spatial heterogeneity in lung cancer. Turning to the study itself: Available follow-up PBMC samples, collected a median of roughly two years post-resection, were sequenced.

Findings of the study overall: Follow-up blood showed ubiquitous expanded tumor TCRs less than blood at resection did.

Noted time point: blood at routine non-recurrence follow-up after resection. MiXCR was run by TCRdb on the 5' RACE reads, yielding one entry per CDR3 protein. This table holds over 85,000 distinct CDR3 sequences, 15% to 20% found once. This clonotype was seen more than once but under ten times. As yet, its antigen is unknown. V gave up 0 bases and J gave up 0 bases, with 12 bases separating them. Germline V lookup: CDR1 LGHNT, CDR2 FRNRAP. The CDR3 runs to 18 residues. The sequence derives from a male donor with early-stage non-small cell lung cancer. V usage is TRBV12-5 and J usage is TRBJ2-6; D might be TRBD1 or TRBD2, each matching 5 bases. The source was PBMCs, collected at follow-up. The chain's CDR3 is CASGLVRDGTSGANVLTF. Written as DNA, the CDR3 is TGTGCTAGTGGTTTGGTAAGGGACGGAACCTCTGGGGCCAACGTCCTGACTTTC.